The source of this T cell receptor beta chain is a study of blood T cells in healthy people across ages. General observations from the study: Investigators treated diversity estimates from one million T cells as underestimates. Reliance upon unsorted PBMCs precluded definitive naive versus antigen-experienced comparison. TCR beta diversity, measured per million T cells, fell in a roughly linear way with age.

With regard to this clonotype: Its antigen remains unknown. One junction end does not reproduce the germline sequence, and a read error may be involved.

Combining a sample-barcoded 5' primer with a J-beta primer mix, a second PCR ran for about 6 to 12 cycles. All cDNA molecules were each tagged by a template-switch adaptor with 12 random nucleotides. Via MiXCR, TCRdb re-called the 5' RACE reads, giving one row per CDR3 protein. The table records 650,000 to 800,000 distinct CDR3 sequences, around 42% of them present only once. CDR1 DFQATT and CDR2 SNEGSKA come from the germline V gene (reference sequence). This CDR3 has 11 residues. The sample consisted of blood. This clonotype was sampled from a man aged 55-75 years in good health. This chain uses TRBV20-1 with TRBJ2-1, with 8 bases matching TRBD2. The DNA of the CDR3 is TGCAGCGCTAAAGCCGGGACTAGACAGTTCTTC. It encodes CSAKAGTRQFF.